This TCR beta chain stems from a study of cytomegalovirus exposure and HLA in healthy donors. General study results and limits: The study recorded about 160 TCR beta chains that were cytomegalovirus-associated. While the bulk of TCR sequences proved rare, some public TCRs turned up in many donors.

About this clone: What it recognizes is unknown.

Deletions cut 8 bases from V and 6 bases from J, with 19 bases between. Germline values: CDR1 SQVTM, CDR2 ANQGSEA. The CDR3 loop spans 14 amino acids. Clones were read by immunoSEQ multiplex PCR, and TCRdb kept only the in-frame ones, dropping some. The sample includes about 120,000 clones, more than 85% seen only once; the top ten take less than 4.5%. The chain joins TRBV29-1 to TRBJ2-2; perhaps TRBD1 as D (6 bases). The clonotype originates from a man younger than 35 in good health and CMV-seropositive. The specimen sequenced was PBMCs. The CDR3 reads CSFTKGVPAGELFF. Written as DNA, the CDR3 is TGCAGCTTCACCAAGGGGGTACCAGCCGGGGAGCTGTTTTTT.